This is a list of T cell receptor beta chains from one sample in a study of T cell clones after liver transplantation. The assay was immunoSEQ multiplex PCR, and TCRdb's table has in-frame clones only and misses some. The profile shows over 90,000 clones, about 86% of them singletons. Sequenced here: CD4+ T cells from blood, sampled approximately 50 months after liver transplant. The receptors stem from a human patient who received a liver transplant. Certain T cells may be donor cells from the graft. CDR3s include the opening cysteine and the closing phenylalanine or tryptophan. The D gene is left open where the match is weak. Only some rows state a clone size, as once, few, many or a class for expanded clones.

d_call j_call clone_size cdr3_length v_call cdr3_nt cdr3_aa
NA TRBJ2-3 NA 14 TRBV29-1 TGCAGCGATAGAGGGGGGAAAAGCACAGATACGCAGTATTTT CSDRGGKSTDTQYF
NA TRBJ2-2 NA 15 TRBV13 TGTGCCAGCAGCTTGTCAGGGACGGGACGGGGGGAGCTGTTTTTT CASSLSGTGRGELFF
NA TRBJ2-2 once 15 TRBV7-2 TGTGCCAGCACCCAGGGCGGGACCACCACCGGGGAGCTGTTTTTT CASTQGGTTTGELFF
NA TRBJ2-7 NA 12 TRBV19 TGTGCCAGTAGTATAGGAGGTTACGAGCAGTACTTC CASSIGGYEQYF
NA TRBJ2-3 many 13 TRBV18 TGTGCCAGCTCACCAGGCATTACGGATACGCAGTATTTT CASSPGITDTQYF
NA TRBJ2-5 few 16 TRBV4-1 TGCGCCAGCAGCGAAGTTGGACGGAGCCCTCAAGAGACCCAGTACTTC CASSEVGRSPQETQYF
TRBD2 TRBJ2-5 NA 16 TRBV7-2 TGTGCCAGCAGCTTCACCCCGGGACTAGCGGGAAAGACCCAGTACTTC CASSFTPGLAGKTQYF
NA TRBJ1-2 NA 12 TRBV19 TGTGCCAGTAGTATAGACAGGGAAGGCTACACCTTC CASSIDREGYTF
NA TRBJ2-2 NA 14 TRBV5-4 TGTGCCAGCAGCCCTCCCTACGCCACCGGGGAGCTGTTTTTT CASSPPYATGELFF
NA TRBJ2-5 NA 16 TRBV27 TGTGCCAGCAGTTCCGGCCGGACTAACCTACGGAAGACCCAGTACTTC CASSSGRTNLRKTQYF
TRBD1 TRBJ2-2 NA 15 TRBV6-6 TGTGCCAGCAGTTACCACGGGACAGGGTCCGGGGAGCTGTTTTTT CASSYHGTGSGELFF
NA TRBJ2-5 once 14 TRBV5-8 TGTGCCAGCAGCTCTCGTGACTCTCAAGAGACCCAGTACTTC CASSSRDSQETQYF
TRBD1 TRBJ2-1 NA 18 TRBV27 TGTGCCAGCAGACCCCTGGACAGGGGGCGGGTAAATGGCAATGAGCAGTTCTTC CASRPLDRGRVNGNEQFF
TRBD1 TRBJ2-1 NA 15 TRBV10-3 TGTGCCATCCAAGCCGGGACAGGGTCGGCCAATGAGCAGTTCTTC CAIQAGTGSANEQFF
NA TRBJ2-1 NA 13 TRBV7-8 TGTGCCAACAGCTCCGGGCCATACAATGAGCAGTTCTTC CANSSGPYNEQFF
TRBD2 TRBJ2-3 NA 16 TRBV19 TGTGCCAGTAGTATCACTAGCGGGGGACTCACAGATACGCAGTATTTT CASSITSGGLTDTQYF
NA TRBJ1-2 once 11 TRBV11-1 TGTGCCAGCACAGCGGTTTATGGCTACACCTTC CASTAVYGYTF
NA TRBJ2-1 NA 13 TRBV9 TGTGCCAGCAGCGTTGGTGTCGGGACAGAGCAGTTCTTC CASSVGVGTEQFF
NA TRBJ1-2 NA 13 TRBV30 TGTGCCTTCCCTAGTCTCTATAACTATGGCTACACCTTC CAFPSLYNYGYTF
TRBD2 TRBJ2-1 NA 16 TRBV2 TGTGCCAGCAGCGCCGGGACTAGCGGGGGCTACAATGAGCAGTTCTTC CASSAGTSGGYNEQFF
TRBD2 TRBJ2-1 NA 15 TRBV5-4 TGTGCCAGCAGCTCCCGACTAGCTAGGTCCGATGAGCAGTTCTTC CASSSRLARSDEQFF
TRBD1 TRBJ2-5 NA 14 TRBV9 TGTGCCAGCAGCGTCGGGACAGGGCAAGAGACCCAGTACTTC CASSVGTGQETQYF
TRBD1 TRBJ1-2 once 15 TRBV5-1 TGCGCCAGCAGGCCCACTTTCTCCGGGACAGAGGGCTACACCTTC CASRPTFSGTEGYTF
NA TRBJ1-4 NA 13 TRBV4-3 TGCGCCAGCAGCCCCTCCACTAATGAAAAACTGTTTTTT CASSPSTNEKLFF
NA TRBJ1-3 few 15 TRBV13 TGTGCCAGCAGCAGACGACCGCCTAAGGGAAACACCATATATTTT CASSRRPPKGNTIYF
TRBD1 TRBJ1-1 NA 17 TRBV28 TGTGCCAGCAGTTCTCCCCGGGACAGGGTGGGGAGGACTGAAGCTTTCTTT CASSSPRDRVGRTEAFF
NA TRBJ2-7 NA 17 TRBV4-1 TGCGCCAGCAGCCAATCCGGACAGTCCTCTTCCAACTACGAGCAGTACTTC CASSQSGQSSSNYEQYF
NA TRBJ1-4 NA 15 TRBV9 TGTGCCAGCTCCCCTATACCTGCAACTAATGAAAAACTGTTTTTT CASSPIPATNEKLFF
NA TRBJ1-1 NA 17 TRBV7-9 TGTGCCAGCAGCCCCCTAGGGGGGGTTTCCATGAACACTGAAGCTTTCTTT CASSPLGGVSMNTEAFF
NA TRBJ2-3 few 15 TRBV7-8 TGTGCCAGCAGCTTGGGTAGCGGTCGCACAGATACGCAGTATTTT CASSLGSGRTDTQYF
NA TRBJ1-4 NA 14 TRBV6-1 TGTGCCAGCTGTGTTGGCGGATGGGGTGAAAAACTGTTTTTT CASCVGGWGEKLFF
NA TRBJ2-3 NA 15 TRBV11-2 TGTGCCAGCAGCTCCTATAACGGACTTTCAGATACGCAGTATTTT CASSSYNGLSDTQYF
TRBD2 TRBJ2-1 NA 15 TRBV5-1 TGCGCCAGCAGCTACGGACTAGCGGGATCGAATGAGCAGTTCTTC CASSYGLAGSNEQFF
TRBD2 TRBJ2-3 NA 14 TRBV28 TGTGCCAGCGGTACGATAGCGGGAGTAAATACGCAGTATTTT CASGTIAGVNTQYF
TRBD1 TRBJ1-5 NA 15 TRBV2 TGTGCCAGCAGTGAAAGGACAGGGGGCAATCAGCCCCAGCATTTT CASSERTGGNQPQHF
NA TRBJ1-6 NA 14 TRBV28 TGTGCCAGCAGTTTGGAAAATCGAAATTCACCCCTCCACTTT CASSLENRNSPLHF
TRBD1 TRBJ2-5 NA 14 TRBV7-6 TGTGCCAGCAGTAACTTCGACAGGGCAGAGACCCAGTACTTC CASSNFDRAETQYF
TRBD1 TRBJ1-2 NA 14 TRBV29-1 TGCAGCGTTGGACAGGGGAGGTTTAACTATGGCTACACCTTC CSVGQGRFNYGYTF
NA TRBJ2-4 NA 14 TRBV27 TGTGCCAGCAGTTCGGGTCTCAGGAGGGACATTCAGTACTTC CASSSGLRRDIQYF
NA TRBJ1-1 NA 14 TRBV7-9 TGTGCCAGCAGCTTAGGGCGGTTGAACACTGAAGCTTTCTTT CASSLGRLNTEAFF
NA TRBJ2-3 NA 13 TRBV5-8 TGTGCCAGCAGCTCGGCCTACACAGATACGCAGTATTTT CASSSAYTDTQYF
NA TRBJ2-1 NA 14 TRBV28 TGTGCCAGCAGTTTAGACCTAGGGGGCAATGAGCAGTTCTTC CASSLDLGGNEQFF
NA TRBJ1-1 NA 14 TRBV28 TGTGCCAGCAGTTTGATAGGTGTGAACACTGAAGCTTTCTTT CASSLIGVNTEAFF
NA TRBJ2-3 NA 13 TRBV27 TGTGCCAGCAGTTTATGGAGGGACCATACGCAGTATTTT CASSLWRDHTQYF
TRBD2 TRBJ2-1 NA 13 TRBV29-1 TGCAGCGCTGGGACTAGCGCCTACAATGAGCAGTTCTTC CSAGTSAYNEQFF
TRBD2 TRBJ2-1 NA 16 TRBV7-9 TGTGCCAGCAGCACTTCCGGACTAGCGGGAAGTAATGAGCAGTTCTTC CASSTSGLAGSNEQFF
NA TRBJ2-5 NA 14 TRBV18 TGTGCCAGCTCACAGAACAAGGGCCAAGAGACCCAGTACTTC CASSQNKGQETQYF
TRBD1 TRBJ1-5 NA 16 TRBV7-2 TGTGCCAGCAGCGTCAGGGGGCAGGGGTGGACTCAGCCCCAGCATTTT CASSVRGQGWTQPQHF
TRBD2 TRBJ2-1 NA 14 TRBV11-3 TGTGCCAGTGGGACTAGCGGGAGAATCCATGAGCAGTTCTTC CASGTSGRIHEQFF
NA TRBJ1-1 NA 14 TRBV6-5 TGTGCCAGCAGTTACTCGATCGGGCAGACTGAAGCTTTCTTT CASSYSIGQTEAFF
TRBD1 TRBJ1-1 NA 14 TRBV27 TGTGCCAGCAGAAGACAGGGTAGGAACACTGAAGCTTTCTTT CASRRQGRNTEAFF